These T cell receptor beta chains were read from a single sample in a study of T cells in Graves' hyperthyroidism and ophthalmopathy. TCRdb re-analysed the multiplex PCR reads in MiXCR, keeping a single row per CDR3 protein. The table shows roughly 240,000 distinct CDR3 sequences, with roughly 15% occurring only once. The sequenced sample was blood. The receptors stem from a woman younger than 30 with Graves' ophthalmopathy. Each CDR3 is given with its conserved first and last residue. A D gene is named only where the DNA matches it firmly. Size is stated for part of the rows, as once, few or many counts, or as a class when the clone is expanded.

clone size	V gene	J gene	D gene	CDR3 DNA	CDR3 protein
many	TRBV4-2	TRBJ1-5	-	TGTGCCAGCAGCCAAGGCGGGGCGGGGGATCAGCCCCAGCATTTT	CASSQGGAGDQPQHF
many	TRBV3-1	TRBJ1-1	-	TGTGCCAGCAGCCAAGGTTCCCTATCGGGGTCTGAAGCTTTCTTT	CASSQGSLSGSEAFF
many	TRBV6-5	TRBJ1-2	-	TGTGCCAGCAGTTCCTCGCGGGGCTACACCTTC	CASSSSRGYTF
many	TRBV10-3	TRBJ1-5	TRBD1	TGTGCCATCAGTGAGGGGCAGGGGGACAATCAGCCCCAGCATTTT	CAISEGQGDNQPQHF
many	TRBV9	TRBJ1-2	-	TGTGCCAGCAGCGTAGGGGGAGTTTATGGCTACACCTTC	CASSVGGVYGYTF
few	TRBV5-6	TRBJ1-4	-	TGTGCCAGCAGCTTTAGGCGGTCAACTAATGAAAAACTGTTTTTT	CASSFRRSTNEKLFF
many	TRBV27	TRBJ1-2	-	TGTGCCAGCAGTCCCCGAGTCTCAGACACTAACTATGGCTACACCTTC	CASSPRVSDTNYGYTF
-	TRBV27	TRBJ1-4	TRBD1	TGTGCCAGCAGTCACAAACCCGGGACAGCCAATGAAAAACTGTTTTTT	CASSHKPGTANEKLFF
-	TRBV9	TRBJ1-1	TRBD1	TGTGCCAGCAGCGCCACCGGGACAGGGGGGGTAGTACCTGAAGCTTTCTTT	CASSATGTGGVVPEAFF
many	TRBV12-3/TRBV12-4	TRBJ2-1	TRBD2	TGTGCCAGCAGTCCGGAGAGCGGGAGGGTCTACAATGAGCAGTTCTTC	CASSPESGRVYNEQFF
many	TRBV7-8	TRBJ2-3	TRBD1	TGTGCCAGCAGCCCATACAGGGGGCTCACAGATACGCAGTATTTT	CASSPYRGLTDTQYF
many	TRBV5-1	TRBJ1-4	-	TGCGCCAGCAGCTTCCAGGGAAACAATAATGAAAAACTGTTTTTT	CASSFQGNNNEKLFF
many	TRBV12-3/TRBV12-4	TRBJ2-1	TRBD1	TGTGCCAGCAGCCCCCCTCACAGGGGGGTCTCCTACAATGAGCAGTTCTTC	CASSPPHRGVSYNEQFF
-	TRBV28	TRBJ1-5	-	TGTGCCAGCAGTTTAAGGGTGGCGGGGGCATGGGCACTAAATCAGCCCCAGCATTTT	CASSLRVAGAWALNQPQHF
many	TRBV6-4	TRBJ1-1	-	TGTGCCAGCAGCATCACTGCGGACACTGAAGCTTTCTTT	CASSITADTEAFF
many	TRBV20-1	TRBJ1-2	-	TGCAGCCTAAATCCAGGGGATGGCTACACCTTC	CSLNPGDGYTF
many	TRBV30	TRBJ2-3	TRBD1	TGTGCCTGGAGCACCGGGACAGGGGCAGATACGCAGTATTTT	CAWSTGTGADTQYF
many	TRBV20-1	TRBJ1-2	TRBD1	TGCAGTATATACCTGGGACAGGGGGCCGGTGGCTACACCTTC	CSIYLGQGAGGYTF
many	TRBV9	TRBJ1-2	-	TGTGCCAGCAGCGGGGGGGGATACGGTGGCTACACCTTC	CASSGGGYGGYTF
many	TRBV29-1	TRBJ1-1	-	TGCAGCGACGCGAACACTGAAGCTTTCTTT	CSDANTEAFF
many	TRBV7-2	TRBJ1-2	-	TGTGCCAGCGGGGTGGCCTCGGGCTATGGCTACACCTTC	CASGVASGYGYTF
-	TRBV15	TRBJ2-7	-	TGTGCCACCAGCAGAGACGAATACGAGCAGTACTTC	CATSRDEYEQYF
many	TRBV18	TRBJ2-5	TRBD1	TGTGCCAGCTCACGGGACAGGCAAGAGACCCAGTACTTC	CASSRDRQETQYF